A selection of T cell receptor beta chains follows, all from one sample in a study of a mutant IDH1 vaccine in newly diagnosed glioma. TCRdb's copy holds only in-frame clones and misses some; the assay was immunoSEQ multiplex PCR. The repertoire holds 56,000 or so clones, with 78% as singletons. These receptors' antigens are unknown. The material sequenced was PBMCs, taken from a glioma patient whose treatment included an IDH1 peptide vaccine. The receptors stem from a woman between 35 and 50 years old with glioma. Both conserved end residues are trimmed from each CDR3. A D gene is named only where the DNA matches it firmly.

v_gene	j_gene	d_gene	CDR3aa
TRBV18	TRBJ2-5	TRBD2	ASSPRGGTSGGSQETQY
TRBV10-3	TRBJ1-1	TRBD1	AISEDRDTEAF
TRBV9	TRBJ1-2	NA	ASSVVSSQNNYGYT
TRBV5-4	TRBJ2-7	NA	ASSLRSRDGEQY
TRBV6-6	TRBJ1-5	TRBD1	ASRTKGQGYQPQH
TRBV5-1	TRBJ1-2	NA	ASSSFRGDYGYT
TRBV30	TRBJ2-4	NA	AWSPRAGTKNIQY
TRBV6-1	TRBJ2-7	NA	ASSDYGSYEQY
TRBV30	TRBJ1-1	NA	AWRSGPNTEAF
TRBV6-5	TRBJ2-2	NA	ASSHRRANTGELF
TRBV2	TRBJ2-7	NA	ASSPWGEQY
TRBV5-3	TRBJ1-3	TRBD1	ARSYDRGPNSGNTIY
TRBV10-3	TRBJ2-1	TRBD1	ATSLQGAYNEQF
TRBV5-6	TRBJ2-7	TRBD1	ASIGQGLVTYEQY
TRBV6-5	TRBJ1-3	NA	ASKTSGNTIY
TRBV7-9	TRBJ2-3	NA	ASSLGQRGTDTQY
TRBV18	TRBJ2-5	NA	ASSPAPGYQETQY
TRBV30	TRBJ1-1	NA	AWGPTGGKAF
TRBV30	TRBJ2-7	TRBD1	AWSVGTGYEQY
TRBV5-1	TRBJ2-3	NA	ASSLVTPDTQY
TRBV21-1	TRBJ1-5	NA	ASSNLSFGQPQH
TRBV19	TRBJ1-2	NA	ASSPHGISGYT
TRBV6-6	TRBJ1-2	NA	ASSYSHGNAGLYT
TRBV20-1	TRBJ1-2	NA	SARDNYGYT
TRBV18	TRBJ1-2	TRBD1	ASSPPGQGVYGYT
TRBV2	TRBJ1-1	TRBD1	ASSGSGTGGSEAF
TRBV5-4	TRBJ2-3	NA	ASSLFAHTQY
TRBV5-1	TRBJ1-1	NA	ASSLVEGWDAEAF
TRBV14	TRBJ1-6	NA	ASSQDPPGRSPLH
TRBV7-6	TRBJ2-5	NA	ASSLEAGVKTQY
TRBV6-6	TRBJ1-1	TRBD1	ASSQYRGRFHTEAF
TRBV18	TRBJ1-2	NA	ASSPGTLFGYT
TRBV9	TRBJ2-7	NA	ASSVVTGHHNEQY
TRBV7-9	TRBJ1-2	NA	ASSLVGRGYT
TRBV2	TRBJ1-6	TRBD1	ASSGQGQNNSPLH
TRBV10-3	TRBJ1-2	TRBD1	AVPGQGKFSAEGYT
TRBV27	TRBJ1-1	NA	ASSLIFSNTEAF
TRBV30	TRBJ2-7	TRBD2	AWTSGVYEQY
TRBV4-1	TRBJ1-5	NA	ASSFPGPYQPQH
TRBV29-1	TRBJ2-4	NA	SVGGRATNIQY
TRBV15	TRBJ2-3	TRBD2	ATSIAGLAGGGGGTDTQY
TRBV9	TRBJ1-2	NA	ASSVTGTDYGYT
TRBV12-5	TRBJ2-1	NA	ASAFIQSSYNEQF
TRBV5-4	TRBJ2-1	NA	ASSSVGQNEQF
TRBV9	TRBJ2-3	NA	ASSVVGADTQY
TRBV14	TRBJ1-2	TRBD1	ASSHDGQGSLYGYT
TRBV9	TRBJ2-2	NA	ASSLQGSTGELF
TRBV18	TRBJ1-1	TRBD1	ASSLDRGNTEAF
TRBV7-8	TRBJ1-6	NA	ASSSPLGNSPLH
TRBV9	TRBJ1-4	NA	ASSSSGQPEKLF